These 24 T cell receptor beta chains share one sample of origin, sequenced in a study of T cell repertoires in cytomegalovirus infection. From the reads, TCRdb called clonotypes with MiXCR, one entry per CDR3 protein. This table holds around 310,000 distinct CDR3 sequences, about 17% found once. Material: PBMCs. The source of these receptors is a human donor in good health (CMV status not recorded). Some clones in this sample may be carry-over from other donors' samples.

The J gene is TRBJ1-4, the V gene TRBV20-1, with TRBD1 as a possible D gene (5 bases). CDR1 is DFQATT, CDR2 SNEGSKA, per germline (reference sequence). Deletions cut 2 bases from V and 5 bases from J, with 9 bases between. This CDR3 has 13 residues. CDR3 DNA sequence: TGCAGTGCTAGACAGGGATTCAATGAAAAACTGTTTTTT. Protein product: CSARQGFNEKLFF.

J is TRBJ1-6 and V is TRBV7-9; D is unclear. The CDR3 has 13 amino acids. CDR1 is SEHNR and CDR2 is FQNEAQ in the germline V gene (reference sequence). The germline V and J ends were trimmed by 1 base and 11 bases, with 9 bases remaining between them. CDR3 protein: CASSLEEGAPLHF. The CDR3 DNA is TGTGCCAGCAGCTTAGAAGAGGGAGCACCCCTCCACTTT.

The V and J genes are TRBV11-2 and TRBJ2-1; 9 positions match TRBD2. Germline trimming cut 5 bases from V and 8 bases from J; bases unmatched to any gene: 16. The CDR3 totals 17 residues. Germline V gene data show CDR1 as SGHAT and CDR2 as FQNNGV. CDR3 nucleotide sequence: TGTGCCAGCAGCGATACCAACTCCGGGACTAGCTTCGATGAGCAGTTCTTC. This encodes CASSDTNSGTSFDEQFF.

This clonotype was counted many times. The CDR3: CASSPSWGRGPETQYF. In DNA, the CDR3 is TGTGCCAGCAGCCCCTCATGGGGCAGGGGACCAGAGACCCAGTACTTC. The chain employs TRBV27 and TRBJ2-5, with D maybe TRBD1 (6 bases). Germline-derived CDR1 and CDR2 are MNHEY and SMNVEV (reference sequence). V gave up 6 bases and J gave up 4 bases, with 21 bases separating them. The CDR3 length is 16 residues.

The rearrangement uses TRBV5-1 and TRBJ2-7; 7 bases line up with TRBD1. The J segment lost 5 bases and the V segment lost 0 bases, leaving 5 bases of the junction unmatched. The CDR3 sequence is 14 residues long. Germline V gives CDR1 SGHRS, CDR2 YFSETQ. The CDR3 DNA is TGCGCCAGCAGCTTGGATTTAGGGGGCAACGAGCAGTACTTC. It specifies CASSLDLGGNEQYF.

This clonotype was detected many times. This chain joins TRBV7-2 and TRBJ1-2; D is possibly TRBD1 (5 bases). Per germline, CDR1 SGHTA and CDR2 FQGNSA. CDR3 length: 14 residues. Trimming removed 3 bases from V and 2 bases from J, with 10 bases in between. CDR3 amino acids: CASSFATENYGYTF. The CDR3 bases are TGTGCCAGCAGCTTTGCGACAGAGAACTATGGCTACACCTTC.

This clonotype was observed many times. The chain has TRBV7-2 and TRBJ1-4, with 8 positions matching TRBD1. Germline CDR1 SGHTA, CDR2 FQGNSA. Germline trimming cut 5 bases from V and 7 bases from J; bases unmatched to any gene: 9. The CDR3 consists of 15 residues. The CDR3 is CASSRITGGGEKLFF. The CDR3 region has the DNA TGTGCCAGCAGCCGAATAACAGGGGGAGGTGAAAAACTGTTTTTT.

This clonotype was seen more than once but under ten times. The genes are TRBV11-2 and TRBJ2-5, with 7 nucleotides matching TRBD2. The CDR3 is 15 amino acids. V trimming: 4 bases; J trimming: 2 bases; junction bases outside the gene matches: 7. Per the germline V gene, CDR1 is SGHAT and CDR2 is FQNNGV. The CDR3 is CASSSQIGGQETQYF. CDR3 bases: TGTGCCAGCAGCTCCCAAATCGGGGGGCAAGAGACCCAGTACTTC.

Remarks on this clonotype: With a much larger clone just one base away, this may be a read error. The CDR3 loop reads CASSPRLVGSHEQYF. The DNA of the CDR3 is TGTGCCAGCAGCCCCCGACTAGTGGGGAGCCACGAGCAGTACTTC. The chain links TRBV7-2 to TRBJ2-7, with D perhaps TRBD2 (6 bases). Germline CDR1 and CDR2: SGHTA and FQGNSA. This CDR3 is 15 amino acids long. The V end lost 5 bases, the J end lost 5 bases, and 19 bases lay between the germline ends.

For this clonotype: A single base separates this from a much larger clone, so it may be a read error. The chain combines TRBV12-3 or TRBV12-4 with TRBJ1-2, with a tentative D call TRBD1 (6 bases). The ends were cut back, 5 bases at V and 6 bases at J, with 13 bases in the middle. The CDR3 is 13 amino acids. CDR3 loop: CASSIQGIHGYTF. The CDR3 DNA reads TGTGCCAGCAGTATACAGGGAATACATGGCTACACCTTC.

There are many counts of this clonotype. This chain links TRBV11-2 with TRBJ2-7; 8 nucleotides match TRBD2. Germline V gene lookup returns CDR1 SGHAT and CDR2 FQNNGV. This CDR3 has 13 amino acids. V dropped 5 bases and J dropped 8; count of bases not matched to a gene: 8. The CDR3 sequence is CASSPGGGGKQYF. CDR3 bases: TGTGCCAGCAGCCCGGGGGGGGGCGGGAAGCAGTACTTC.

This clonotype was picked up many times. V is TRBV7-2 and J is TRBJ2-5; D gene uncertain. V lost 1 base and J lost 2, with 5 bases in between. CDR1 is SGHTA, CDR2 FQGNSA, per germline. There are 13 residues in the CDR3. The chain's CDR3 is CASSLDTQETQYF. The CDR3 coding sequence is TGTGCCAGCAGCTTAGACACACAAGAGACCCAGTACTTC. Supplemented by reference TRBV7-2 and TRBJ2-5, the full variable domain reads GAGVSQSPSNKVTEKGKDVELRCDPISGHTALYWYRQSLGQGLEFLIYFQGNSAPDKSGLPSDRFSAERTGGSVSTLTIQRTQQEDSAVYLCASSLDTQETQYFGPGTRLLVL.

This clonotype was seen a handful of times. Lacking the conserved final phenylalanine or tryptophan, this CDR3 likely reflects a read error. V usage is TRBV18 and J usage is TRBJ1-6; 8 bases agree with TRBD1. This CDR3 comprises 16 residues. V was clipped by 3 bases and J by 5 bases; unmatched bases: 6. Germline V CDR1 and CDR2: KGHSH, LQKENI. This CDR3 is CASSPRTGQDNSPLHL. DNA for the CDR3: TGTGCCAGCTCACCGCGCACGGGACAGGATAATTCACCCCTCCACCTT.

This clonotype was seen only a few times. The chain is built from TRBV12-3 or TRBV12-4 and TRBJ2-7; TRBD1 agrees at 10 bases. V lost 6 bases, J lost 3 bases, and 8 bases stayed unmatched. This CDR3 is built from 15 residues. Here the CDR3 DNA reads TGTGCCAGCAGCCGGGGACAGGGGAGTTTCTACGAGCAGTACTTC. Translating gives CASSRGQGSFYEQYF.

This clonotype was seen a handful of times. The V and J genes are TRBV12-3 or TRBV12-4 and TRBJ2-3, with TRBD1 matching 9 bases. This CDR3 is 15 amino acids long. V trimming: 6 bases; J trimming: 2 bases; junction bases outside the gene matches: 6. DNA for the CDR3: TGTGCCAGCAGACCCGGGACAGGGATCACAGATACGCAGTATTTT. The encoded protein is CASRPGTGITDTQYF.

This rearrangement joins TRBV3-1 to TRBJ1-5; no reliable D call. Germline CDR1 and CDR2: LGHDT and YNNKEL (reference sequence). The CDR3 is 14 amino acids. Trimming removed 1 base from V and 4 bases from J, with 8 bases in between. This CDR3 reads CASSQGHGNQPQHF. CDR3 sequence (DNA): TGTGCCAGCAGCCAAGGGCACGGAAATCAGCCCCAGCATTTT.

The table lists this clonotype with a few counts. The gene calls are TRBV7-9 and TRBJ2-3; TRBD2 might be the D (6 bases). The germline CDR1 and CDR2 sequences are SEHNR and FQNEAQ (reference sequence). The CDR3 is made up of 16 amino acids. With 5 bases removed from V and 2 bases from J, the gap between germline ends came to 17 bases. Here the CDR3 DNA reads TGTGCCAGCAGCATGCGAGGCGGGACTTACACAGATACGCAGTATTTT. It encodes CASSMRGGTYTDTQYF.

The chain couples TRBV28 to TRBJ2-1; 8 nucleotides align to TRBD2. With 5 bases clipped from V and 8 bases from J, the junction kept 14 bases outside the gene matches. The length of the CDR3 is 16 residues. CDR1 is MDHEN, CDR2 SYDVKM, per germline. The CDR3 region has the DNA TGTGCCAGCAGTACACCTTTAGCGGGGAAGGGGGATGAGCAGTTCTTC. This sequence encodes CASSTPLAGKGDEQFF.

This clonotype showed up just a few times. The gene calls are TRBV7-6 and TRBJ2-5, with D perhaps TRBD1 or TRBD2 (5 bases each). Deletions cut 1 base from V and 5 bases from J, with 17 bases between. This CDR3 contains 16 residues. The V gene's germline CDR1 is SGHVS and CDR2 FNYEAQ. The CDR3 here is CASSLGSGLVAETQYF. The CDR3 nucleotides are TGTGCCAGCAGCTTAGGGTCGGGGCTCGTTGCGGAGACCCAGTACTTC. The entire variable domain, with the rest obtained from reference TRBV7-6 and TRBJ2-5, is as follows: GAGVSQSPRYKVTKRGQDVALRCDPISGHVSLYWYRQALGQGPEFLTYFNYEAQQDKSGLPNDRFSAERPEGSISTLTIQRTEQRDSAMYRCASSLGSGLVAETQYFGPGTRLLVL.

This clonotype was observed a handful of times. The CDR3 sequence: CASSTNGLAEQYF. CDR3 coding DNA: TGTGCCAGCAGTACCAATGGGTTGGCCGAGCAGTACTTC. V and J are TRBV12-3 or TRBV12-4 and TRBJ2-7; D gene unclear. The CDR3 is made up of 13 amino acids. V was clipped by 5 bases and J by 6 bases, with 14 bases between them.

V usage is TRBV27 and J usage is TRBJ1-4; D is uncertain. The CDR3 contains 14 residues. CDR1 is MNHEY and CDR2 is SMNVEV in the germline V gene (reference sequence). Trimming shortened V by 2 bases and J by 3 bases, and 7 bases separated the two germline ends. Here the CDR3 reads CASSLSGANEKLFF. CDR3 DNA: TGTGCCAGCAGTTTAAGTGGGGCTAATGAAAAACTGTTTTTT. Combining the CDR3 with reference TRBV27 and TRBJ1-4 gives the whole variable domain EAQVTQNPRYLITVTGKKLTVTCSQNMNHEYMSWYRQDPGLGLRQIYYSMNVEVTDKGDVPEGYKVSRKEKRNFPLILESPSPNQTSLYFCASSLSGANEKLFFGSGTQLSVL.

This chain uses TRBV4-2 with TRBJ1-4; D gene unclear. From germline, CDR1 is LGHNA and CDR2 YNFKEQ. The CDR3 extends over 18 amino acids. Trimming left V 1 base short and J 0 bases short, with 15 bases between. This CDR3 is CASSQGEAGLATNEKLFF. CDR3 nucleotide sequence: TGTGCCAGCAGCCAAGGCGAAGCAGGACTTGCAACTAATGAAAAACTGTTTTTT.

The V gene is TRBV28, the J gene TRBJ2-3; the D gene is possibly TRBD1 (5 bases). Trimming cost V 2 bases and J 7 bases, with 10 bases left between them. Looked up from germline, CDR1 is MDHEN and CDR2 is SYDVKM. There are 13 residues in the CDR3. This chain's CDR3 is CASSLLRGYTQYF. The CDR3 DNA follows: TGTGCCAGCAGTTTACTAAGGGGATATACGCAGTATTTT.

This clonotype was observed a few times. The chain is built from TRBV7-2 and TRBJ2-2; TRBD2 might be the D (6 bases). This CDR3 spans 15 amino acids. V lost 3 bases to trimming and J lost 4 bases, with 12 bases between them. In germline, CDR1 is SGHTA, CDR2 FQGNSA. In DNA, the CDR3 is TGTGCCAGCAGCTTCGGGGGTTCACGCACCGGGGAGCTGTTTTTT. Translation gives CASSFGGSRTGELFF.